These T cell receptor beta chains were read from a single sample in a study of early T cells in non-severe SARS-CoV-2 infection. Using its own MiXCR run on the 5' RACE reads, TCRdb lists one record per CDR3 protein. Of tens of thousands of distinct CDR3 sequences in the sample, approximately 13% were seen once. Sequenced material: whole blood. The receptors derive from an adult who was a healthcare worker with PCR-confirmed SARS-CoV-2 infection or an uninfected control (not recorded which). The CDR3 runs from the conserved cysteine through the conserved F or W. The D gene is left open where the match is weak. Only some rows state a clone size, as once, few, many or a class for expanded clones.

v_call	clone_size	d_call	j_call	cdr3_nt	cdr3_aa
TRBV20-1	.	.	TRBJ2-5	TGCAGTGCGCAAACAGGACCTTTCCAAGAGACCCAGTACTTC	CSAQTGPFQETQYF
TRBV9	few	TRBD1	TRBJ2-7	TGTGCCAGCAGCACGGGACAGGGGGCATACGAGCAGTACTTC	CASSTGQGAYEQYF
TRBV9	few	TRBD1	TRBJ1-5	TGTGCCAGCAGCGTAATGACGGACAGGGGATGGAAGCCCCAGCATTTT	CASSVMTDRGWKPQHF
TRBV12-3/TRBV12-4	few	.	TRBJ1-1	TGTGCCAGCAGTCCAGGCGGTGGAGCTTTCTTT	CASSPGGGAFF
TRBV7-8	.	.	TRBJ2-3	TGTGCCAGCAGCTTAGCAAGCGGGTTTAGCACAGATACGCAGTATTTT	CASSLASGFSTDTQYF
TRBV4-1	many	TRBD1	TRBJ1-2	TGCGCCAGCAGCCAAGTTCAGGGACAGGGTGGCTATGGCTACACCTTC	CASSQVQGQGGYGYTF
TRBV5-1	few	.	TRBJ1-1	TGCGCCAGCAGGTGGGAGGGGAACACTGAAGCTTTCTTT	CASRWEGNTEAFF
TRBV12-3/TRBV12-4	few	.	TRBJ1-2	TGTGCCAGCAGTTCAGGACAGTCTAGGGGCTACACCTTC	CASSSGQSRGYTF
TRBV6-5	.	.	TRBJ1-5	TGTGCCAGCAGTAGCGGAGGCGGGGGCAATCAGCCCCAGCATTTT	CASSSGGGGNQPQHF
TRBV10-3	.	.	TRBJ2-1	TGTGCCATCAGTAGACAGGGGACCGGGACTAGTGTCAATGAGCAGTTCTTC	CAISRQGTGTSVNEQFF
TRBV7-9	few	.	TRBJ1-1	TGTGCCAGCAGCCGAAGGACCACCACTGAAGCTTTCTTT	CASSRRTTTEAFF
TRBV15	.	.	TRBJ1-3	TGTGCCACCAGCAGTCCCACCTACTCTGGAAACACCATATATTTT	CATSSPTYSGNTIYF
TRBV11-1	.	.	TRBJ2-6	TGTGCCAGCAGCTTCACCGGGGCCAACGTCCTGACTTTC	CASSFTGANVLTF
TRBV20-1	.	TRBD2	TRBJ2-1	TGCAGTGCTAGGGGACTAGCGGGGCACAATGAGCAGTTCTTC	CSARGLAGHNEQFF
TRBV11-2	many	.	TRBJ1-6	TGTGCCAGCAGCTCCAACGGGCAGGGTAGTTCACCCCTCCACTTT	CASSSNGQGSSPLHF
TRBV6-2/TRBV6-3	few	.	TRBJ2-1	TGTGCCAGCAGCCGCCACGGGACAAGTTACAATGAGCAGTTCTTC	CASSRHGTSYNEQFF
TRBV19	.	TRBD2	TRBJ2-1	TGTGCCAGTAGTCCTCCGGGAGGTTACAATGAGCAGTTCTTC	CASSPPGGYNEQFF
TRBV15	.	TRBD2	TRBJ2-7	TGTGCCACCAGCAGGCCTTCCGGGTTGGGACTAGCGGGAGGGCCTAGGTCCGAGCAGTACTTC	CATSRPSGLGLAGGPRSEQYF
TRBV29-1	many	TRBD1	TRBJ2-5	TGCAGTGCTGGACAGGGGGCAGAGACCCAGTACTTC	CSAGQGAETQYF
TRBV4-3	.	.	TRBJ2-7	TGCGCCAGCAGCCCCTACCGACAGGCGGGAGTAGGCGAGCAGTACTTC	CASSPYRQAGVGEQYF
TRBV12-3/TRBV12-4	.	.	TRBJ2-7	TGTGCCAGCAGTTTAGTGGCGGTCCCAATCTACGAGCAGTACTTC	CASSLVAVPIYEQYF
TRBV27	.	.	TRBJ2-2	TGTGCCAGCAGCCTCCTAAGACAGAACACCGGGGAGCTGTTTTTT	CASSLLRQNTGELFF
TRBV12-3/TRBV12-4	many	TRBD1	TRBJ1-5	TGTGCCAGCAGCTCGGACAGGGGGGGTCAGCCCCAGCATTTT	CASSSDRGGQPQHF
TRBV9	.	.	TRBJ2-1	TGTGCCAGCAGCGTAGGACCTAGCCACAATGAGCAGTTCTTC	CASSVGPSHNEQFF
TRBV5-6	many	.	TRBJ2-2	TGTGCCAGCAGCCCCAGCGCCAAACGGGACACCGGGGAGCTGTTTTTT	CASSPSAKRDTGELFF
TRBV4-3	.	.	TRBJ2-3	TGCGCCAGCAGCCTTTCGGCAGCTTCGGGCACAGATACGCAGTATTTT	CASSLSAASGTDTQYF